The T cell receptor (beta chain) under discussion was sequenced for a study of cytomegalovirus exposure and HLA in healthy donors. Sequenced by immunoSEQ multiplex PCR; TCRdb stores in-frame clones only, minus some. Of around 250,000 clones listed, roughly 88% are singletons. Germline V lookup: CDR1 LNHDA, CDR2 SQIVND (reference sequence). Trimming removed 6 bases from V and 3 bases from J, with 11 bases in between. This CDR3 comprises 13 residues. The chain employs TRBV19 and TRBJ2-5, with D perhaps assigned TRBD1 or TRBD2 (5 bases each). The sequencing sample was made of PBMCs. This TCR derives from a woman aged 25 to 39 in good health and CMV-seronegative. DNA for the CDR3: TGTGCCAGTAGCCTAGTGGGGGAAGAGACCCAGTACTTC. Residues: CASSLVGEETQYF.